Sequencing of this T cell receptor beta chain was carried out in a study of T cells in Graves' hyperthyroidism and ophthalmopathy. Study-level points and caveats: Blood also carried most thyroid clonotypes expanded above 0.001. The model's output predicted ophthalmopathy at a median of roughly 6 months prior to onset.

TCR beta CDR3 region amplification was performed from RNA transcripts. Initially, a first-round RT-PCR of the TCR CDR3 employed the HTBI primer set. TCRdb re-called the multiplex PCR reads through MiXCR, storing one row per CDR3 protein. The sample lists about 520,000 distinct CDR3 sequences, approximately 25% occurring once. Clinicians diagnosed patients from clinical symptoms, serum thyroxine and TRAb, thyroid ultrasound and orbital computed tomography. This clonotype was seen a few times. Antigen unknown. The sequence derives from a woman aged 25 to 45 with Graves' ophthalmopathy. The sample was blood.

DNA of the CDR3: TGTGCCAGCAGTTACGGTTACAGCCGACAAGAGACCCAGTACTTC. Its translation is CASSYGYSRQETQYF. V usage is TRBV6-5 and J usage is TRBJ2-5; D ambiguous. The germline V and J ends were trimmed by 2 bases and 2 bases, with 12 bases remaining between them. The CDR3 has 15 amino acids. In germline, CDR1 is MNHEY, CDR2 SVGAGI.